The sequence of this T cell receptor beta chain was determined in a study of T-cell memory formation after mild COVID-19. Study context: TCR clusters showed largely donor specificity. Broader study findings: There was no confirmation that second-wave clones peaking on day 37 were SARS-CoV-2 specific.

Per the germline V gene, CDR1 is KGHDR and CDR2 is SFDVKD. V shed 6 bases and J shed 4 bases, with 3 bases lying between them. The CDR3 is made up of 11 amino acids. Concerning this clonotype: The antigen is undetermined.

The TCR alpha and TCR beta cDNA libraries, bearing sample barcodes and UMIs, were generated by 5'RACE using constant-segment primers. MiXCR, run by TCRdb on the 5' RACE reads, gives a single entry per CDR3 protein. The data contain just under 550,000 distinct CDR3 sequences, about a fifth of them singletons. This rearrangement joins TRBV24-1 to TRBJ2-1; no clear D. This TCR came from an adult woman who had mild COVID-19 (a few samples of this study predate the infection). Cell type and time point are not known. The sample was PBMCs or a T cell subset sorted from them (not recorded which). The CDR3 DNA sequence: TGTGCCACCAGTCGGTACAATGAGCAGTTCTTC. Translated, it gives CATSRYNEQFF.